These T cell receptor beta chains were read from a single sample in a study of T cell clonotyping in hematopoietic cell transplantation. The table came from immunoSEQ multiplex PCR; TCRdb's copy has only in-frame clones and leaves some out. Of about 14,000 clones detected, about three fifths appear once; the ten largest clones hold around a tenth. The specimen was PBMCs. These receptors all come from a human donor who either received an allogeneic hematopoietic cell transplant for a myeloid malignancy or was a related donor (not recorded which). Some clones in this sample may be carry-over from other donors' samples. Each CDR3 is given with its conserved first and last residue. The D gene is left open where the match is weak. The size of a clone is reported for some rows only, either as once, few or many, or as a class for expanded clones.

NA	TRBV5-1	NA	TRBJ1-2	15	TGCGCCAGCAGCGCGGCCCGGGACTTCCGAGATGGCTACACCTTC	CASSAARDFRDGYTF
TRBD2	TRBV6-5	NA	TRBJ2-7	13	TGTGCCAGCCAAGCGGGGGGGCTCTACGAGCAGTACTTC	CASQAGGLYEQYF
NA	TRBV6-5	NA	TRBJ1-1	15	TGTGCCAGCAGAAGGGGGTTCCCCCCGAACACTGAAGCTTTCTTT	CASRRGFPPNTEAFF
TRBD2	TRBV19	few	TRBJ2-5	15	TGTGCCAGTAGTATTTCGAGCGGGGTTCAAGAGACCCAGTACTTC	CASSISSGVQETQYF
NA	TRBV14	NA	TRBJ1-3	16	TGTGCCAGCAGCCAAGAGGCAGCCGGACGTGGAAACACCATATATTTT	CASSQEAAGRGNTIYF
NA	TRBV4-1	few	TRBJ1-1	14	TGCGCCAGCAGTCACAGGACGGAGAACACTGAAGCTTTCTTT	CASSHRTENTEAFF
NA	TRBV25-1	NA	TRBJ1-1	11	TGTGCCAGCAGTGCACTGGAAGAAGCTTTCTTT	CASSALEEAFF
TRBD1	TRBV7-7	few	TRBJ1-5	13	TGTGCCAGCAGCCCCGACAGGGGACAGCCCCAGCATTTT	CASSPDRGQPQHF
NA	TRBV30	NA	TRBJ2-7	15	TGTGCCTGGAGTGTACTCCCGACAGATACCTACGAGCAGTACTTC	CAWSVLPTDTYEQYF
TRBD1	TRBV28	NA	TRBJ2-5	14	TGTGCCAGCAGTCATACAGGGGTCGCGGGGACCCAGTACTTC	CASSHTGVAGTQYF
NA	TRBV29-1	NA	TRBJ2-7	12	TGCAGCGTTGAAGAGGACAGCTACGAGCAGTACTTC	CSVEEDSYEQYF
NA	TRBV27	NA	TRBJ1-1	14	TGTGCCAGCAGTCCCCTGACGGAGAACACTGAAGCTTTCTTT	CASSPLTENTEAFF
TRBD1	TRBV30	NA	TRBJ1-1	14	TGTGCCTGGAGTGGGGACAGGGGGTACACTGAAGCTTTCTTT	CAWSGDRGYTEAFF
TRBD1	TRBV7-2	few	TRBJ1-4	18	TGTGCCAGCAGTCCCTTAGGGACAGGGGGCAGCGGTGTGCAAAAACTGTTTTTT	CASSPLGTGGSGVQKLFF
NA	TRBV10-3	NA	TRBJ1-4	18	TGTGCCATCAGTGAGTCTCGTTCTGGTCGAGCAACTAATGAAAAACTGTTTTTT	CAISESRSGRATNEKLFF
NA	TRBV2	NA	TRBJ1-2	11	TGTGCCAGCAGTTATCAGGGGTGGTACACCTTC	CASSYQGWYTF
NA	TRBV7-6	NA	TRBJ2-7	12	TGTGCCAGCAGCTTAGTGGCGGACAAGCAGTACTTC	CASSLVADKQYF
NA	TRBV6-5	NA	TRBJ1-1	16	TGTGCCAGCAGTTACACGGCCGACGGTATCAACACTGAAGCTTTCTTT	CASSYTADGINTEAFF
NA	TRBV30	few	TRBJ1-2	12	TGTGCCTGGAGGACAGCTCGCTATGGCTACACCTTC	CAWRTARYGYTF
NA	TRBV6-5	few	TRBJ1-2	12	TGTGCCAGCAGCCACGACAGATATGGCTACACCTTC	CASSHDRYGYTF
NA	TRBV6-5	NA	TRBJ2-7	14	TGTGCCAGCAGTTACTCCCCTGGCTCCTACGAGCAGTACTTC	CASSYSPGSYEQYF
NA	TRBV20-1	NA	TRBJ1-2	11	TGCAGTGCGGACGAGGGTTATGGCTACACCTTC	CSADEGYGYTF
TRBD1	TRBV29-1	once	TRBJ1-2	14	TGCAGCGTGGGACAGGGACGTATAAACTATGGCTACACCTTC	CSVGQGRINYGYTF
NA	TRBV2	NA	TRBJ1-4	11	TGTGGGTGGGGCGCGGTTGAAAAACTGTTTTTT	CGWGAVEKLFF
NA	TRBV19	NA	TRBJ2-1	14	TGTGCCAGTAGTATAAGCGGTTATTACAATGAGCAGTTCTTC	CASSISGYYNEQFF
TRBD1	TRBV6-5	NA	TRBJ1-2	15	TGTGCCAGCAGTTACTTCGCGACAGGGGGCGATGGCTACACCTTC	CASSYFATGGDGYTF
NA	TRBV29-1	NA	TRBJ1-6	13	TGCAGCGTTCTCACAGGACCCAATTCACCCCTCCACTTT	CSVLTGPNSPLHF
TRBD2	TRBV29-1	NA	TRBJ2-5	13	TGCAGCGTCGCCCGACTAGCAGGAGAGACCCAGTACTTC	CSVARLAGETQYF
TRBD1	TRBV6-1	NA	TRBJ1-1	13	TGTGCCAGCAGTGAAACGACAGGGGGCGAAGCTTTCTTT	CASSETTGGEAFF
NA	TRBV5-1	few	TRBJ1-2	13	TGCGCCAGCAGCCCGGGTCTCAGTGGTGGCTACACCTTC	CASSPGLSGGYTF
NA	TRBV29-1	once	TRBJ1-5	14	TGCAGCGTCGTCGAGGGGGACAGCAATCAGCCCCAGCATTTT	CSVVEGDSNQPQHF
TRBD1	TRBV7-9	NA	TRBJ1-6	15	TGTGCCAGCAGCAACCGACAGGGGGGAAATTCACCCCTCCACTTT	CASSNRQGGNSPLHF
NA	TRBV5-5	once	TRBJ1-1	14	TGTGCCAGCAACCAGATTGGATCCCACACTGAAGCTTTCTTT	CASNQIGSHTEAFF
TRBD2	TRBV27	few	TRBJ2-3	15	TGTGCCAGCAGTTTTCTCGTAGCGGGGACGGATACGCAGTATTTT	CASSFLVAGTDTQYF
NA	TRBV29-1	NA	TRBJ2-7	11	TGCAGCGTTGAGAGGAGCTACGAGCAGTACTTC	CSVERSYEQYF
NA	TRBV30	few	TRBJ2-5	12	TGTGCCCGGACCGGGGCTTTACAGACCCAGTACTTC	CARTGALQTQYF
NA	TRBV5-1	NA	TRBJ1-6	15	TGCGCCAGCAGCTTCCGGGGCGGCTATAATTCACCCCTCCACTTT	CASSFRGGYNSPLHF
NA	TRBV30	NA	TRBJ1-5	13	TGTGCCTGGAGTGTTATGGGGAATCAGCCCCAGCATTTT	CAWSVMGNQPQHF
TRBD1	TRBV6-5	few	TRBJ1-1	13	TGTGCCAGCAGCCCAGGGGGATGGACTGAAGCTTTCTTT	CASSPGGWTEAFF
NA	TRBV6-5	once	TRBJ1-2	13	TGTGCCAGCAGCCCCGACAGTAACTATGGCTACACCTTC	CASSPDSNYGYTF
NA	TRBV6-5	NA	TRBJ1-6	13	TGTGCCAGCAGTTACGGCAGTAATTCACCCCTCCACTTT	CASSYGSNSPLHF
NA	TRBV6-5	NA	TRBJ1-1	14	TGTGCCAGCAGTGAGTTAGCGGGTGGAACTGAAGCTTTCTTT	CASSELAGGTEAFF
TRBD1	TRBV14	NA	TRBJ1-6	17	TGTGCCAGCAGCCAATCAGGGGGCTCCCGCTATAATTCACCCCTCCACTTT	CASSQSGGSRYNSPLHF
TRBD2	TRBV14	NA	TRBJ2-1	19	TGTGCCAGCAGCCATAAAGCCCGACTAGCGGGAGGCTCCTACAATGAGCAGTTCTTC	CASSHKARLAGGSYNEQFF
NA	TRBV5-6	NA	TRBJ1-2	15	TGTGCCAGCAGCTTGATGGGGAGGCATTACTATGGCTACACCTTC	CASSLMGRHYYGYTF
NA	TRBV6-6	few	TRBJ1-2	12	TGTGCCAGCAGTTCCCCGACCTATGGCTACACCTTC	CASSSPTYGYTF
NA	TRBV6-1	once	TRBJ1-2	15	TGTGCCAGCAGTGAAATGGCAGGGCGTTGGAATGGCTACACCTTC	CASSEMAGRWNGYTF
NA	TRBV4-2	NA	TRBJ1-2	14	TGTGCCAGCAGCCAAGGCATGACCTCCTATGGCTACACCTTC	CASSQGMTSYGYTF
NA	TRBV29-1	once	TRBJ1-2	13	TGCAGCGTTGATAACGGGGGCCCGTATGGCTACACCTTC	CSVDNGGPYGYTF
TRBD1	TRBV6-5	NA	TRBJ1-5	15	TGTGCCAGCAAGGGGACAGGGGGCGTAGGGCGGCCCCAGCATTTT	CASKGTGGVGRPQHF
NA	TRBV5-1	once	TRBJ2-7	17	TGCGCCAGCAGCCTTCGGTCTGGCGGGACAGCCTCCTACGAGCAGTACTTC	CASSLRSGGTASYEQYF